The clone carrying this T cell receptor (beta chain) was picked up one time. The entry originates in a study of blood T cell repertoires in COVID-19. In the source study's methods: How many nucleated cells were present was estimated from reference gene primer amplification. Libraries were prepared by immunoSEQ multiplex PCR; TCRdb keeps only in-frame clonotypes and omits some of them. The DNA gave D and trimming, while V, J and clone size come from that table. The sample carries about 440,000 clones, 88% recorded once. This CDR3 is built from 14 residues. The trim removed 6 bases at V and 3 bases at J, leaving 3 bases unmatched. CDR1 LNHDA and CDR2 SQIVND come from the germline V gene (reference sequence).

V usage is TRBV19 and J usage is TRBJ1-4; 8 bases map to TRBD1. The sequencing sample was made of peripheral blood. The source is a woman between 50 and 59 years old with COVID-19, enrolled during active disease. DNA for the CDR3: TGTGCCAGTAGGCAGGGGGCGTCTAATGAAAAACTGTTTTTT. Encoded protein: CASRQGASNEKLFF.